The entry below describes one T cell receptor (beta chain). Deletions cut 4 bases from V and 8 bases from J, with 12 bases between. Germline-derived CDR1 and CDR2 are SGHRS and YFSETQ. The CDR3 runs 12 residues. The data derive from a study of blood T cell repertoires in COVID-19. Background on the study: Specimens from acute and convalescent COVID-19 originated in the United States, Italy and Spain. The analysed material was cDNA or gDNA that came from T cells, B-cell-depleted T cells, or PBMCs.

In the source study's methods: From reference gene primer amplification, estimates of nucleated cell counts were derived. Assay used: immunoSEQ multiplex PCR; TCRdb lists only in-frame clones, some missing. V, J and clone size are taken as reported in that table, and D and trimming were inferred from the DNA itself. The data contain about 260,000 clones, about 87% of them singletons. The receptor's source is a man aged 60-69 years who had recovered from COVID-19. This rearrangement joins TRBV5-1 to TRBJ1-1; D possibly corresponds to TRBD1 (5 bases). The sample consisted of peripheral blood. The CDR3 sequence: CASSQGAEEAFF. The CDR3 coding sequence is TGCGCCAGCAGCCAAGGGGCAGAAGAAGCTTTCTTT.